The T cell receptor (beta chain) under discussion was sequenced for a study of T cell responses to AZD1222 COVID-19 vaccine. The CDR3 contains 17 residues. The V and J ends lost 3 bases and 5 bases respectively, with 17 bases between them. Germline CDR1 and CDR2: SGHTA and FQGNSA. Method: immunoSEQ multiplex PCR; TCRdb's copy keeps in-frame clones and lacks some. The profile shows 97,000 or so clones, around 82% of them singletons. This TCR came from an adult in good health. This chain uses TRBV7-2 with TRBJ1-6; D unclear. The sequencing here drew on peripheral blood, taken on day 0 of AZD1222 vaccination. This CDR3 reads CASSLGGVRTDNSPLHF. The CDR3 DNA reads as TGTGCCAGCAGCTTGGGTGGGGTTCGTACGGATAATTCACCCCTCCACTTT.